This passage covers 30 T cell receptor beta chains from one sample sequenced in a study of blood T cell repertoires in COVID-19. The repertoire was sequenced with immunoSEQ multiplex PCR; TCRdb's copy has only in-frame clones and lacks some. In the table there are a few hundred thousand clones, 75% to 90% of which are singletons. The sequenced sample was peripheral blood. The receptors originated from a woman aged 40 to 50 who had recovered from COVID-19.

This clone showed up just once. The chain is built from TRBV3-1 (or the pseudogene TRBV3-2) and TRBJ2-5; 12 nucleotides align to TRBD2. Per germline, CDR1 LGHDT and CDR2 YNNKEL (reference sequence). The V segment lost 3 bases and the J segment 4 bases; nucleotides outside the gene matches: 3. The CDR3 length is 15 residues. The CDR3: CASSHGLAGTETQYF. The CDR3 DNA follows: TGTGCCAGCAGCCACGGACTAGCGGGAACAGAGACCCAGTACTTC.

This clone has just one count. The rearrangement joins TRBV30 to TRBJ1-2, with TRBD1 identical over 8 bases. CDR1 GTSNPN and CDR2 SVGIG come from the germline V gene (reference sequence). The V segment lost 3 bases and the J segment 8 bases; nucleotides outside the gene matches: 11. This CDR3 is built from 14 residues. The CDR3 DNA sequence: TGTGCCTGGAGCCCCCTGACAGGGGAAAGCGGCTACACCTTC. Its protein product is CAWSPLTGESGYTF.

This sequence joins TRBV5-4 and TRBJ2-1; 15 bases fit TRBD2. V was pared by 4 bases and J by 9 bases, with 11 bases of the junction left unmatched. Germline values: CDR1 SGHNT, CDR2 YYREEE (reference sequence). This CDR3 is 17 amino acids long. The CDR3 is CASSIPGLAGGGAEQFF. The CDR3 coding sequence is TGTGCCAGCAGCATCCCGGGACTAGCGGGAGGAGGCGCTGAGCAGTTCTTC.

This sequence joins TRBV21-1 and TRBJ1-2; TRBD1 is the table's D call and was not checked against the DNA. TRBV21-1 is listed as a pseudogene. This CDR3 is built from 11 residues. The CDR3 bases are TGTGCCATAAGACCACAGTGGGGCTACACCTTC. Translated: CAIRPQWGYTF.

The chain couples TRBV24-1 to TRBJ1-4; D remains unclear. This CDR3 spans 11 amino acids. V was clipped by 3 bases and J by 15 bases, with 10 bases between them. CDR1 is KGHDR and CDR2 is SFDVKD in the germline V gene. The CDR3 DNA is TGTGCCACCAGTGATGGCCGAATTTTGTTTTTT. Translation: CATSDGRILFF.

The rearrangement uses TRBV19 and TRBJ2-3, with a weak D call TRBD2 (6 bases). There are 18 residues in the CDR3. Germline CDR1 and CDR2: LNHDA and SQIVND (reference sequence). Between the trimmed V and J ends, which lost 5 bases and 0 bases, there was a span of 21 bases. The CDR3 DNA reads TGTGCCAGTAGTCAAAGGGGTACTAGCTTCTCTAGCACAGATACGCAGTATTTT. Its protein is CASSQRGTSFSSTDTQYF.

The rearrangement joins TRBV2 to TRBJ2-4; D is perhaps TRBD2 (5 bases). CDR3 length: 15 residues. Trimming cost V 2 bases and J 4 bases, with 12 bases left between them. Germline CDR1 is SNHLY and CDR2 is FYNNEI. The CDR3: CASSEWGDAKNIQYF. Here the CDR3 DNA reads TGTGCCAGCAGTGAATGGGGAGACGCGAAAAACATTCAGTACTTC.

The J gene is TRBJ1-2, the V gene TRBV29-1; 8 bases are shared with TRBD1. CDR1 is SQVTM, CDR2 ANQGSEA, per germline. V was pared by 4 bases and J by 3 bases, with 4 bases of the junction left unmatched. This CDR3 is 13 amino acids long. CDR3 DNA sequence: TGCAGCGTTGTCTCGACAGGGGACTATGGCTACACCTTC. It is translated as CSVVSTGDYGYTF.

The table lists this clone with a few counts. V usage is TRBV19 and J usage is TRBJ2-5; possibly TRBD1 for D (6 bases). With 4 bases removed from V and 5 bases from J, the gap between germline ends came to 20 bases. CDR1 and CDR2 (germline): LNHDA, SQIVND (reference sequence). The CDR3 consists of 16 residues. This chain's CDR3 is CASSTPTGALGETQYF. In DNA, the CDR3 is TGTGCCAGTAGTACGCCGACAGGAGCCCTAGGGGAGACCCAGTACTTC. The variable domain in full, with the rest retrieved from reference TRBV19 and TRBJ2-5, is DGGITQSPKYLFRKEGQNVTLSCEQNLNHDAMYWYRQDPGQGLRLIYYSQIVNDFQKGDIAEGYSVSREKKESFPLTVTSAQKNPTAFYLCASSTPTGALGETQYFGPGTRLLVL.

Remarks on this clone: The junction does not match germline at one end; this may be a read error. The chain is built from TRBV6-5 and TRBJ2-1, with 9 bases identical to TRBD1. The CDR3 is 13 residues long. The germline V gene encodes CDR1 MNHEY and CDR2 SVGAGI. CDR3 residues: CATRTGAYNEQFF. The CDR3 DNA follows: TGTGCCACGAGGACAGGGGCCTATAATGAGCAGTTCTTC.

CDR3 loop: CASSPTGEAPTEAFF. DNA for the CDR3: TGTGCCAGCAGCCCCACCGGTGAGGCCCCCACTGAAGCTTTCTTT. V usage is TRBV11-3 and J usage is TRBJ1-1; D is unclear. The CDR3 runs 15 residues. V lost 5 bases, J lost 4 bases, and 17 bases lay in between. Germline V CDR1 and CDR2: SGHNT, YENEEA.

The CDR3 DNA is TGTGCCTGGAGTACCCCGGACAGGGGACACACTGAAGCTTTCTTT. Translated: CAWSTPDRGHTEAFF. The genes are TRBV30 and TRBJ1-1; 9 nucleotides agree with TRBD1. This CDR3 spans 15 amino acids. The ends lost 2 bases at V and 3 bases at J; junction bases unmatched: 7. Germline V gene lookup returns CDR1 GTSNPN and CDR2 SVGIG (reference sequence). The full variable domain, rest sourced from reference TRBV30 and TRBJ1-1, is SQTIHQWPATLVQPVGSPLSLECTVEGTSNPNLYWYRQAAGRGLQLLFYSVGIGQISSEVPQNLSASRPQDRQFILSSKKLLLSDSGFYLCAWSTPDRGHTEAFFGQGTRLTVV.

CDR3 amino acids: CASSWARDREQETQYF. The CDR3 DNA reads TGTGCCAGCAGCTGGGCCCGGGACAGGGAACAAGAGACCCAGTACTTC. The chain is built from TRBV11-3 and TRBJ2-5, with 9 bases aligning to TRBD1. CDR3 length equals 16 residues. The V and J ends lost 4 bases and 2 bases, in that order; junction bases with no gene match: 8. Germline CDR1 SGHNT, CDR2 YENEEA.

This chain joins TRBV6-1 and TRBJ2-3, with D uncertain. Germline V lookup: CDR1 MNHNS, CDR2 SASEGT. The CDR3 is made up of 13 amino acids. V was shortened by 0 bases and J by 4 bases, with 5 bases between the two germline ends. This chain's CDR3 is CASSEAWPDTQYF. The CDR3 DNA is TGTGCCAGCAGTGAAGCCTGGCCAGATACGCAGTATTTT.

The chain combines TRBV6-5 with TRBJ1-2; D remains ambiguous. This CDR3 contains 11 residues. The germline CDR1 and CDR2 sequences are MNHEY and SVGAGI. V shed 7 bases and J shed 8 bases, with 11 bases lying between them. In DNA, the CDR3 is TGTGCCAGCATAGCAGCTAGAGGCTACACCTTC. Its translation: CASIAARGYTF.

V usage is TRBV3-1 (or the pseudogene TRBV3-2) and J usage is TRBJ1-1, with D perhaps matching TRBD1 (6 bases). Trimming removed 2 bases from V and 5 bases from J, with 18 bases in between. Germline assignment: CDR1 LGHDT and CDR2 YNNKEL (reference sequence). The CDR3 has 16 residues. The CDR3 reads CASSQSWEGRGTEAFF. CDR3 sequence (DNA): TGTGCCAGCAGCCAAAGTTGGGAGGGGAGGGGGACTGAAGCTTTCTTT.

CDR3 sequence reads: CASSIGQGSTDTQYF. The CDR3 bases are TGTGCCAGCAGTATCGGACAGGGGAGCACAGATACGCAGTATTTT. The V gene is TRBV6-5, the J gene TRBJ2-3; TRBD1 aligns across 9 bases. With V trimmed by 5 bases and J by 0 bases, 3 bases remained unmatched. CDR3 length: 15 amino acids. CDR1 and CDR2 (germline): MNHEY, SVGAGI.

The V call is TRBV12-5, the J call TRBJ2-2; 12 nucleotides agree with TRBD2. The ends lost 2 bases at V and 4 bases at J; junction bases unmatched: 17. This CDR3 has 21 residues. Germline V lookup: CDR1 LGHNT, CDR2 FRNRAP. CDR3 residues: CASGLQLSGLAGGPGTGELFF. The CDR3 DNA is TGTGCTAGTGGTTTGCAACTCTCGGGGCTAGCGGGGGGGCCCGGCACCGGGGAGCTGTTTTTT.

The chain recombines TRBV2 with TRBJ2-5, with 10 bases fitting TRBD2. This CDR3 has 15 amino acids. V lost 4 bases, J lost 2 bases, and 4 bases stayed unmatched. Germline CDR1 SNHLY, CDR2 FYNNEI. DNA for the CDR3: TGTGCCAGCAGTGGGACTAGCGGACTACAAGAGACCCAGTACTTC. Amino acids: CASSGTSGLQETQYF.

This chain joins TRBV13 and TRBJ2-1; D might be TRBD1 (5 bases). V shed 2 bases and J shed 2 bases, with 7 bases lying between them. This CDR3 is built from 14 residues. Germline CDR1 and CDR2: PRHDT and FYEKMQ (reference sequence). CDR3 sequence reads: CASSLRGTYNEQFF. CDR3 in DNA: TGTGCCAGCAGCTTAAGGGGAACCTACAATGAGCAGTTCTTC. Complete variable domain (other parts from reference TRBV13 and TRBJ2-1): AAGVIQSPRHLIKEKRETATLKCYPIPRHDTVYWYQQGPGQDPQFLISFYEKMQSDKGSIPDRFSAQQFSDYHSELNMSSLELGDSALYFCASSLRGTYNEQFFGPGTRLTVL.

CDR3 protein: CASSPWDREDTGELFF. DNA of the CDR3: TGTGCCAGCTCACCATGGGACAGGGAAGACACCGGGGAGCTGTTTTTT. The chain recombines TRBV18 with TRBJ2-2; 9 positions agree with TRBD1. The CDR3 contains 16 residues. CDR1 and CDR2 (germline): KGHSH, LQKENI. The ends lost 2 bases at V and 3 bases at J; junction bases unmatched: 4. The full variable domain, completed using reference TRBV18 and TRBJ2-2, is NAGVMQNPRHLVRRRGQEARLRCSPMKGHSHVYWYRQLPEEGLKFMVYLQKENIIDESGMPKERFSAEFPKEGPSILRIQQVVRGDSAAYFCASSPWDREDTGELFFGEGSRLTVL.

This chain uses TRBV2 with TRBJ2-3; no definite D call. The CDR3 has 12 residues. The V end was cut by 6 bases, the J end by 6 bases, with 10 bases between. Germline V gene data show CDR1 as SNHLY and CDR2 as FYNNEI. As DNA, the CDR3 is TGTGCCAGCAGGAAAGAGGTGGATACGCAGTATTTT. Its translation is CASRKEVDTQYF.

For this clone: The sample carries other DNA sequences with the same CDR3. CDR3 nucleotide sequence: TGTGCCAGCAGCTTGGGACTAGCGGGTTACAATGAGCAGTTCTTC. Amino acid sequence: CASSLGLAGYNEQFF. The rearrangement links TRBV5-6 to TRBJ2-1; 10 nucleotides match TRBD2. The germline V gene has CDR1 SGHDT and CDR2 YYEEEE. This CDR3 is 15 amino acids long. The V gene end was trimmed by 0 bases and the J gene end by 4 bases; junction bases not matched to a gene: 1.

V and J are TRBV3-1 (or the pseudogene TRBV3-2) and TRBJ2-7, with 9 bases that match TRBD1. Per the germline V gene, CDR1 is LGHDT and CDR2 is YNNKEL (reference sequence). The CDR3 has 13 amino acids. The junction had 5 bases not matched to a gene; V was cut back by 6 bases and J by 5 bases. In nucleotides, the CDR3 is TGTGCCAGCAGTTTACAGGGGGCCCACGAGCAGTACGTC. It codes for CASSLQGAHEQYV.

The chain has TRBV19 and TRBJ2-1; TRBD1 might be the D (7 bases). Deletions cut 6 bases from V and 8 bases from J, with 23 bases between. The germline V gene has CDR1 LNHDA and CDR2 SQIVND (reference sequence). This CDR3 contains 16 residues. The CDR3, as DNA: TGTGCCAGTAGCCCGGAGGGGGCCGGGAATTACCATGAGCAGTTCTTC. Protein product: CASSPEGAGNYHEQFF. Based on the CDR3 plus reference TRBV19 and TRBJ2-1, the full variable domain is DGGITQSPKYLFRKEGQNVTLSCEQNLNHDAMYWYRQDPGQGLRLIYYSQIVNDFQKGDIAEGYSVSREKKESFPLTVTSAQKNPTAFYLCASSPEGAGNYHEQFFGPGTRLTVL.

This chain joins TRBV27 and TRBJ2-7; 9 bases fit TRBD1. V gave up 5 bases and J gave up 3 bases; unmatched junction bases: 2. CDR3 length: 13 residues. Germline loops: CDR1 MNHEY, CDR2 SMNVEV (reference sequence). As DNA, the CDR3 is TGTGCCAGCAGTATGGGACAGGGCTACGAGCAGTACGTC. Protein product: CASSMGQGYEQYV.

The CDR3 region is CASRGRVGNQPQHF. CDR3 sequence (DNA): TGTGCCAGCAGGGGGCGCGTAGGCAATCAGCCCCAGCATTTT. V is TRBV6-5 and J is TRBJ1-5, with D tentatively TRBD1 (5 bases). The germline V gene encodes CDR1 MNHEY and CDR2 SVGAGI. The V and J ends lost 6 bases and 2 bases respectively, with 11 bases between them. The CDR3 extends over 14 amino acids.

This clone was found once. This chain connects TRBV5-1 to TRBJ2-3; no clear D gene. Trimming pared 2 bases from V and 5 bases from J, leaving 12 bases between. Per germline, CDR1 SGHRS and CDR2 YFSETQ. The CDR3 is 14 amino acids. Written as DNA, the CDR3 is TGCGCCAGCAGCTTAGGCCAGGTGCGAGATACGCAGTATTTT. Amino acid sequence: CASSLGQVRDTQYF.

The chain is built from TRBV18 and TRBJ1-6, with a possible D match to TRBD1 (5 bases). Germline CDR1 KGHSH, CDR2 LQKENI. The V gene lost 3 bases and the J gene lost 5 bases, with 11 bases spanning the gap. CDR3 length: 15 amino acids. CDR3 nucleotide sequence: TGTGCCAGCTCACCTTTGCCCAGGGATAATTCACCCCTCCACTTT. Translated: CASSPLPRDNSPLHF.

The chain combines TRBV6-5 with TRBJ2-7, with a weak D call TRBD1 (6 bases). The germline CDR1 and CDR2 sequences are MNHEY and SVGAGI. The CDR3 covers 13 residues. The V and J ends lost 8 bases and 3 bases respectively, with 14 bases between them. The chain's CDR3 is CASSKGVNYEQYV. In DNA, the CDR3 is TGTGCCAGCTCAAAGGGGGTCAACTACGAGCAGTACGTC.